Sequencing of this T cell receptor (beta chain) was carried out in a study of OX40 agonist ivuxolimab in advanced cancers. Study details: At 0.01 to 10 mg/kg, ivuxolimab was administered intravenously to patients every 2 weeks. A male proportion of 70% to 90% was recorded, with mean age approximately 64 years and range 23 to 79.

Data came from immunoSEQ multiplex PCR; TCRdb stores just in-frame clones and leaves some out. The table lists some 60,000 clones, almost 95% of them singletons. The germline CDR1 and CDR2 sequences are LNHNV and YYDKDF (reference sequence). Trimming shortened V by 2 bases and J by 5 bases, and 15 bases separated the two germline ends. The CDR3 is 16 amino acids. Source: CD4+ or CD8+ T cells sorted from blood, taken in a trial of the OX40 agonist ivuxolimab. This rearrangement joins TRBV15 to TRBJ1-4; weak D call: TRBD1 (6 bases). This TCR derives from an adult with an advanced solid tumor such as melanoma, head and neck, liver or kidney cancer. The CDR3 is CATSRSHRAPNEKLFF. CDR3 coding DNA: TGTGCCACCAGCAGATCCCACAGGGCCCCAAATGAAAAACTGTTTTTT.